Reported below is one TCR beta chain. Its antigen is not identified. V lost 6 bases and J lost 0; bases outside the gene matches: 4. The CDR3 sequence is 15 residues long. CDR1 and CDR2 (germline): WSHSY, SAAADI. This specimen comes from a study of cytomegalovirus exposure and HLA in healthy donors. General observations from the study: Through in vitro validation, a few CMV-associated chains were shown to be specific for CMV antigens.

In the PCR, 60 Vbeta and 13 Jbeta primers were used. The protocol was immunoSEQ multiplex PCR, while the TCRdb copy is restricted to in-frame clones and leaves out a portion. Of 250,000 to 300,000 clones in the sample, about 90% were seen once. This chain joins TRBV10-2 and TRBJ1-5; 8 bases align to TRBD1. The origin of this receptor is a girl aged 2 to 10 in good health and CMV-seronegative. Source material: PBMCs. CDR3 in DNA: TGCGCCAGCAGCCAGGGACAGGTTAGCAATCAGCCCCAGCATTTT. It specifies CASSQGQVSNQPQHF.